What follows are 2 T cell receptor beta chains derived from one specimen sequenced in a study of control samples from healthy donors and cancer patients (dated by TCRdb to the early 2020s). Libraries were made using the immunoSEQ multiplex PCR assay. As stored in TCRdb, this immuneACCESS dataset retains in-frame rearrangements with V and J assigned. A fraction of the clones does not appear; measured against another copy, unresolved V genes explain less than half of the discrepancy, and the remainder lacks a known reason. This sample holds approximately 63,000 clones; approximately 85% were observed only once. Approximately 5% of the sample rests with the top ten. Source material: blood. Receptors were obtained from a man between 40 and 49 years old in good health.

The rearrangement joins TRBV15 to TRBJ2-7; TRBD1 is a possible D gene (6 bases). The CDR3 contains 15 residues. The V end was cut by 3 bases, the J end by 2 bases, with 14 bases between. Per germline, CDR1 LNHNV and CDR2 YYDKDF (reference sequence). CDR3 amino acids: CATSRDQGPAYEQYF. Here the CDR3 DNA reads TGTGCCACCAGCAGGGACCAGGGGCCGGCCTACGAGCAGTACTTC.

The V gene is TRBV5-1, the J gene TRBJ1-2, with 7 bases fitting TRBD1. The trim removed 0 bases at V and 3 bases at J, leaving 5 bases unmatched. Germline CDR1 and CDR2: SGHRS and YFSETQ. The CDR3 runs 15 residues. The CDR3 sequence is CASSLVTGADYGYTF. DNA of the CDR3: TGCGCCAGCAGCTTGGTTACAGGGGCGGACTATGGCTACACCTTC.